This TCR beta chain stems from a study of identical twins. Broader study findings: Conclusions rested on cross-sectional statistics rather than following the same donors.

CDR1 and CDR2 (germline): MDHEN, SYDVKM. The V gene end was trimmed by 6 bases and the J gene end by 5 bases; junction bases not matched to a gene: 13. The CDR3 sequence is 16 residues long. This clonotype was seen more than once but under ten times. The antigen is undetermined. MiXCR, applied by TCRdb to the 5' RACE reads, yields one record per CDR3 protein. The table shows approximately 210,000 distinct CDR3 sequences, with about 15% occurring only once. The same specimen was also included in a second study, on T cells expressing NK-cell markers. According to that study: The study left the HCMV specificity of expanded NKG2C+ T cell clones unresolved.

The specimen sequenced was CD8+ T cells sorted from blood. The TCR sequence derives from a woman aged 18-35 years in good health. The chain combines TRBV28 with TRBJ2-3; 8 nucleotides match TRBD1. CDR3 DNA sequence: TGTGCCAGCAGCTTGGGGACAGGAAGAGGCAGAGATACGCAGTATTTT. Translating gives CASSLGTGRGRDTQYF. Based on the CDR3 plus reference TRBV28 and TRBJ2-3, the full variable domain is DVKVTQSSRYLVKRTGEKVFLECVQDMDHENMFWYRQDPGLGLRLIYFSYDVKMKEKGDIPEGYSVSREKKERFSLILESASTNQTSMYLCASSLGTGRGRDTQYFGPGTRLTVL.